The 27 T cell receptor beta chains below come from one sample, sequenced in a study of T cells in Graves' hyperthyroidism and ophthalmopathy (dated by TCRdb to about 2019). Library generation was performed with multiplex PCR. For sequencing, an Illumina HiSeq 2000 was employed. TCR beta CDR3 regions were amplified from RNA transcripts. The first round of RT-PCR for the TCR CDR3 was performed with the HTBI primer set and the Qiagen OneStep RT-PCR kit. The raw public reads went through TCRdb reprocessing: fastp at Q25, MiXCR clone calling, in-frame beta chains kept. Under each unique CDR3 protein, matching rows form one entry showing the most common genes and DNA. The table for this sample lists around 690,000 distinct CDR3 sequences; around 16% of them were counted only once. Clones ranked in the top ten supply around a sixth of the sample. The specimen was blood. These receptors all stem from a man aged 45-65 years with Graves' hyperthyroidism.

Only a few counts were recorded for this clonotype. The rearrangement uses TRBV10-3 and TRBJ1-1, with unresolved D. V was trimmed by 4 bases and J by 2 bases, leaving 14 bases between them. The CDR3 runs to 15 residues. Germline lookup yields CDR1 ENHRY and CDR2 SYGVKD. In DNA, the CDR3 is TGTGCCATCAGTGGAGGACGGGGTGGAAACACTGAAGCTTTCTTT. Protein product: CAISGGRGGNTEAFF.

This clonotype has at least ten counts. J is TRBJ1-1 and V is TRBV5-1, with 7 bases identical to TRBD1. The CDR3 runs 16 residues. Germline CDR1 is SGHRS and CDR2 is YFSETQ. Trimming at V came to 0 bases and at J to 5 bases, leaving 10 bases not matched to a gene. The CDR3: CASSLAAAGRGTEAFF. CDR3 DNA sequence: TGCGCCAGCAGCTTGGCCGCGGCTGGCAGGGGGACTGAAGCTTTCTTT.

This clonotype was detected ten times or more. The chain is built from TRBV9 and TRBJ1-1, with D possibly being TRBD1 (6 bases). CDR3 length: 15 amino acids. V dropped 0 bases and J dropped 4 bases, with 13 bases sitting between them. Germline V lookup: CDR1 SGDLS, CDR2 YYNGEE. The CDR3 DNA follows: TGTGCCAGCAGCGTAGTAACAGGGAAAGGCACTGAAGCTTTCTTT. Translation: CASSVVTGKGTEAFF.

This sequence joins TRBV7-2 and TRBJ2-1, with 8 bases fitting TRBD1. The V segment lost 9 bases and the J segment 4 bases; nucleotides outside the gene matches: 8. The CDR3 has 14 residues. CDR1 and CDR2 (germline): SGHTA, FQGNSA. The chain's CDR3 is CASNRDRTYNEQFF. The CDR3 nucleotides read TGTGCCAGTAACCGGGACAGGACATACAATGAGCAGTTCTTC.

The chain's CDR3 is CAISDAWTENTEAFF. DNA of the CDR3: TGTGCCATCAGTGACGCCTGGACGGAGAACACTGAAGCTTTCTTT. The J gene is TRBJ1-1, the V gene TRBV10-3; D is ambiguous. The length of the CDR3 is 15 residues. V was cut by 3 bases and J by 1 base, with 12 bases left in between. CDR1 is ENHRY and CDR2 is SYGVKD in the germline V gene.

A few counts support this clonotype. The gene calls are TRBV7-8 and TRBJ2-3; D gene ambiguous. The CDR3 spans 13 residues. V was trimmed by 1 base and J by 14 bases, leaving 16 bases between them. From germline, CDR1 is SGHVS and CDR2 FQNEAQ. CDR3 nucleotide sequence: TGTGCCAGCAGCTTAGATGAGGCCTTGAGCCGGTATTTT. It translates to CASSLDEALSRYF.

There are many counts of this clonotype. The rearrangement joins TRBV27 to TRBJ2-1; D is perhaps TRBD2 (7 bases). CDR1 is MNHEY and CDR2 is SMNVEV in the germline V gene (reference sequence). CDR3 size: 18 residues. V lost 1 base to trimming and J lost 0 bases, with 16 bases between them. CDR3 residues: CASSLLFGGLSSYNEQFF. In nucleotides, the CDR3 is TGTGCCAGCAGTTTATTATTCGGGGGGCTCAGCTCCTACAATGAGCAGTTCTTC.

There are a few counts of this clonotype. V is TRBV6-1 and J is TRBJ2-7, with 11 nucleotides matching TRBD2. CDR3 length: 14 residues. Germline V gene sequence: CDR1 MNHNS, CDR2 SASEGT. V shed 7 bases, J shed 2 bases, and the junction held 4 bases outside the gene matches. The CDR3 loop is CASNLAGGPYEQYF. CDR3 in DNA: TGTGCCAGCAACCTAGCGGGAGGCCCCTACGAGCAGTACTTC.

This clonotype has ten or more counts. CDR3: CASSSSGTGYQETQYF. The CDR3 DNA reads TGTGCCAGCAGCAGTAGCGGGACAGGGTACCAAGAGACCCAGTACTTC. The chain couples TRBV9 to TRBJ2-5, with D possibly being TRBD1 (9 bases). This CDR3 spans 16 amino acids. The germline V gene encodes CDR1 SGDLS and CDR2 YYNGEE. With 4 bases removed from V and 0 bases from J, the gap between germline ends came to 16 bases.

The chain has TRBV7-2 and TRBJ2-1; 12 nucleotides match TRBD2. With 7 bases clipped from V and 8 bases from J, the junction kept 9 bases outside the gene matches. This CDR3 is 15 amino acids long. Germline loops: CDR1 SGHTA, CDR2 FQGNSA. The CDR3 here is CASIPGLAGRHEQFF. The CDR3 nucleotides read TGTGCCAGCATCCCCGGACTAGCGGGAAGGCATGAGCAGTTCTTC.

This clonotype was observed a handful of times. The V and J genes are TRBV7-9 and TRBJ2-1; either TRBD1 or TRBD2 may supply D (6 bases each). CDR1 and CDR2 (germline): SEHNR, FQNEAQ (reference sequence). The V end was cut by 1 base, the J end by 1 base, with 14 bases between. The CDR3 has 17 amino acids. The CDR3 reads CASSLVSGAGSYNEQFF. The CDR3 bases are TGTGCCAGCAGCTTAGTTTCGGGGGCCGGTTCCTACAATGAGCAGTTCTTC.

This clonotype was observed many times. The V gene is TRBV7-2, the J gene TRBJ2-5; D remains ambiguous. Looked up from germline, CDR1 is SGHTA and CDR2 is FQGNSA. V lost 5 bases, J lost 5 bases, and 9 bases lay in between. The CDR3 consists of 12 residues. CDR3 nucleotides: TGTGCCAGCAGCCCCTATATGGAGACCCAGTACTTC. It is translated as CASSPYMETQYF.

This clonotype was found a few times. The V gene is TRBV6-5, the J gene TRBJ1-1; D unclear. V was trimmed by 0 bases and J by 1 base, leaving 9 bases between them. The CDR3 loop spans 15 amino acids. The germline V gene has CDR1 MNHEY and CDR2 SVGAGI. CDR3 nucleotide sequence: TGTGCCAGCAGTTACTCGTTTGGTGCGAACACTGAAGCTTTCTTT. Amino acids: CASSYSFGANTEAFF.

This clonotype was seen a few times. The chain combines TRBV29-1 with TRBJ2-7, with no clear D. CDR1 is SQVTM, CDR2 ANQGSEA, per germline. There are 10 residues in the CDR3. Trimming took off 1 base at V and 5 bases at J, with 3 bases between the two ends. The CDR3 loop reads CSVEGNEQYF. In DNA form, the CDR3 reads TGCAGCGTTGAAGGGAACGAGCAGTACTTC.

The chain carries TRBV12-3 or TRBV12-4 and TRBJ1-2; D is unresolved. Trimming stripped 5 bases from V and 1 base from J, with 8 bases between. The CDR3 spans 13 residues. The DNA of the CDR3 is TGTGCCAGCAGTAAGGCTGATAACTATGGCTACACCTTC. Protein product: CASSKADNYGYTF.

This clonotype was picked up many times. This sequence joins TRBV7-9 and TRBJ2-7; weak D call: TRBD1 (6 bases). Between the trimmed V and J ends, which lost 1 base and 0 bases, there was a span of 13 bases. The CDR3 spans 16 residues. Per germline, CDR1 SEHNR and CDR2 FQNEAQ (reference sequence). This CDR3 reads CASSLVTGPNSYEQYF. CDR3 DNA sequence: TGTGCCAGCAGCTTAGTGACAGGACCCAACTCCTACGAGCAGTACTTC.

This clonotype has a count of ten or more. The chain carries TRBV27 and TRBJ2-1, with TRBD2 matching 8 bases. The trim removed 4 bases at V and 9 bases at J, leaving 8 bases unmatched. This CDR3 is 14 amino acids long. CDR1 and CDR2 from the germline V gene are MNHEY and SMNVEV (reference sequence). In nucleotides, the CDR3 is TGTGCCAGCAGTTGGGCAGCGGGAGTGACTGAGCAGTTCTTC. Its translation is CASSWAAGVTEQFF.

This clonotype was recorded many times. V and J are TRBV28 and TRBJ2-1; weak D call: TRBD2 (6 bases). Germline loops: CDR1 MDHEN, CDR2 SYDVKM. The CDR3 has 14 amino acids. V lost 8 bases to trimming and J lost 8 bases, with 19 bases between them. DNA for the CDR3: TGTGCCAGCTCCCCCGGCCGCGGGGCCCATGAGCAGTTCTTC. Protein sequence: CASSPGRGAHEQFF.

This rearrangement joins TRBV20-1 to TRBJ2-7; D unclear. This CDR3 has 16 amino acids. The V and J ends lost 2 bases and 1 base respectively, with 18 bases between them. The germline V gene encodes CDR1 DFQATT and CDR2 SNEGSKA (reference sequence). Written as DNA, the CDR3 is TGCAGTGCTAGACATCCTCCCGGGCGGCTTTCCTACGAGCAGTACTTC. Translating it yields CSARHPPGRLSYEQYF.

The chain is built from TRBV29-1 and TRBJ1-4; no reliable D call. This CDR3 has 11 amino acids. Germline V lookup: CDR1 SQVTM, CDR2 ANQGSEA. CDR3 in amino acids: CGAYGREKLFF. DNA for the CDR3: TGCGGCGCATATGGTCGGGAAAAACTGTTTTTT.

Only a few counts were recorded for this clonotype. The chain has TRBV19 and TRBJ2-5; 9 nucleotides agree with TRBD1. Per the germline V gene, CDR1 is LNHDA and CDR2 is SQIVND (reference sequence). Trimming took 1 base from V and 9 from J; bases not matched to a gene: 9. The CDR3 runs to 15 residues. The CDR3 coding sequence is TGTGCCAGTAGTATAGGACAGGGGGGATTGGAGGCCCAGTACTTC. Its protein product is CASSIGQGGLEAQYF.

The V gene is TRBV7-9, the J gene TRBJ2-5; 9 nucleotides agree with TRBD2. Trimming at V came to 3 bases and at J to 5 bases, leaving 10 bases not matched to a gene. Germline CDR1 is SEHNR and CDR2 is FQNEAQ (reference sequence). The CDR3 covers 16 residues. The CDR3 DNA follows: TGTGCCAGCAGCTTGACTAGGCGGGAGGGCCGGGAGACCCAGTACTTC. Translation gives CASSLTRREGRETQYF. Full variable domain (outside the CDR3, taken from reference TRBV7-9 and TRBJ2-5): DTGVSQNPRHKITKRGQNVTFRCDPISEHNRLYWYRQTLGQGPEFLTYFQNEAQLEKSRLLSDRFSAERPKGSFSTLEIQRTEQGDSAMYLCASSLTRREGRETQYFGPGTRLLVL.

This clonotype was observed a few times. CDR3 region: CATTWLAGVGEQFF. CDR3 coding DNA: TGTGCCACCACGTGGCTAGCGGGAGTGGGTGAGCAGTTCTTC. V and J are TRBV27 and TRBJ2-1; the match to TRBD2 covers 10 bases. Germline V gene lookup returns CDR1 MNHEY and CDR2 SMNVEV (reference sequence). Unmatched junction bases numbered 12, after V lost 10 bases and J lost 9 bases. This CDR3 region has 14 residues.

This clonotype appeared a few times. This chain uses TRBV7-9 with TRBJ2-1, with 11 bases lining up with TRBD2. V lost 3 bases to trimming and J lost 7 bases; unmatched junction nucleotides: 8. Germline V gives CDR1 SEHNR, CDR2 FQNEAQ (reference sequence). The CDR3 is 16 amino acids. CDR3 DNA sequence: TGTGCCAGCAGCTTGAATAGCGGGAGGGCCACAAATGAGCAGTTCTTC. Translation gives CASSLNSGRATNEQFF.

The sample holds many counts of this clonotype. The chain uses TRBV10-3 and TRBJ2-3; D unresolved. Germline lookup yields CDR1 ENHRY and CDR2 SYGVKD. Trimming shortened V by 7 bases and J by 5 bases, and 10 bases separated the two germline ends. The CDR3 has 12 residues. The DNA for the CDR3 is TGTGCCATCACCGGAAACGAAGATACGCAGTATTTT. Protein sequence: CAITGNEDTQYF.

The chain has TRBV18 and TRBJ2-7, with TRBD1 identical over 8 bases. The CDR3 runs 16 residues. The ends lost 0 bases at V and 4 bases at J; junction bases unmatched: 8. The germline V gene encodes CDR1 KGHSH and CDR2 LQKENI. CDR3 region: CASSPPVAGGGYEQYF. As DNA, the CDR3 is TGTGCCAGCTCACCACCGGTGGCAGGGGGCGGGTACGAGCAGTACTTC.

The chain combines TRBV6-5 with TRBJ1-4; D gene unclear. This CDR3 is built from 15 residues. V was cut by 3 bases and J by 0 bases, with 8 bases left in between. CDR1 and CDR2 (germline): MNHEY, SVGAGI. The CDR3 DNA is TGTGCCAGCAGTTATCGGCGGGCAACTAATGAAAAACTGTTTTTT. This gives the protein CASSYRRATNEKLFF.